This T cell receptor beta chain was retrieved from a study of identifying expanded T cells in peripheral blood (dated by TCRdb to the late 2010s). With respect to the entire study: Separate aliquots of the same genomic DNA pool were sequenced to produce technical replicates, and four replicates were compared in pairs.

The paper as a whole reports these results and caveats: For all healthy donors, the variance in clone template counts between two-week samples rose significantly as total template count increased. Both the number of clones called differentially abundant and the false-positive rate were significantly reduced by the beta-binomial model across all healthy-donor time intervals. The binomial model flagged about 1.3 differentially abundant clones between technical replicates but about 16.4 over around 2 weeks and 18 to 20 over roughly 4 weeks. The authors expected that over much longer intervals, such as months to years, biological variance in healthy repertoires might increase even further.

During the collection period, no infections or other immune events were recorded for the healthy donors. Time-dependent variance in a beta-binomial model of T-cell clone differential abundance was calibrated using healthy-donor blood repertoires as a training cohort. The training cohort included approximately 10 healthy donors, of whom 3 were female and 7 were male. An age range of roughly 25 to 65 years, with an average of roughly 45 years, was recorded for the donors. Whole blood was collected from each healthy donor at three time points spaced about two weeks apart and obtained from a commercial supplier. For immunosequencing, genomic DNA was extracted from whole blood that had not been sorted. The immunoSEQ Assay, which relies on bias-controlled multiplex PCR amplification of genomic DNA, was used to profile TCRbeta CDR3 regions. Turning to the authors' computational methods: The absolute abundance of each unique TCRbeta CDR3 region was quantified after sequences were collapsed and filtered. Two models were used to test differential abundance: a binomial model (Fisher-equivalent) and a beta-binomial model that adds time-dependent variance fitted from healthy donors. Any clone with fewer than 5 combined templates was excluded, and a clone was called differentially abundant if its Benjamini-Hochberg FDR was below 0.01. Beta-binomial variance was modeled as a function of total template count across the two samples using the form v = (b*log(k)+a)^2. Sourced from immuneACCESS, this table was stored by TCRdb with only in-frame sequences that have V and J called. A share of the clones is absent; for the studies checked, an unresolved V gene accounts for under half, and the remainder has no known explanation. That table is the source of V, J and clone size, and D and trimming were worked out from the DNA. The sample table holds roughly 81,000 clones, of which over 80% were seen once. Around 20% of the sample is taken by the ten largest.

Measured from the cysteine to the phenylalanine, the CDR3 is 12 residues long. Only the CDR3 DNA stays, 36 bases, in frame from base 1. According to the germline V gene, CDR1 reads SGHTA and CDR2 reads FQGNSA. V is reduced by 0 bases and J by 8 bases, leaving a spacing of 5 bases between them. In the case of this clone: There is no known antigen for this receptor. One base away there is no much larger clone; base qualities are not given.

Sequenced: blood. The chain couples TRBV7-2 to TRBJ2-1; a confident D gene designation cannot be given. The sequence derives from a person aged 18 to 70 in good health. The DNA sequence reads TGTGCCAGCAGCTTAGCAAGGTATGAGCAGTTCTTC. Its protein is CASSLARYEQFF.